Following are 15 T cell receptor beta chains from one sample sequenced in a study of vaccination and CD4 T cells after COVID-19. Their target antigens are unknown. Treatment noted: 10-day PBMC culture with coronavirus spike peptide pools or control peptides (ViraFEST assay). Researchers collected the unexposed donor's CD4+ T cells before the COVID-19 pandemic (2011-2018). The Oncomine TCR Beta short-read assay sequenced DNA from cultured CD4+ T cells. A single record per CDR3 protein comes from TCRdb applying MiXCR to the PCR reads. The table shows over 7,500 distinct CDR3 sequences, with 35% to 50% occurring only once. Sequences were obtained from CD4+ T cells from blood, cultured in vitro. These receptors came from a human donor in good health.

This clonotype was observed a handful of times. V gene TRBV19 combines with J gene TRBJ2-7; 10 bases are shared with TRBD2. Losses at the gene ends were 5 bases for V and 4 bases for J; bases not matched to a gene: 8. The CDR3 spans 15 residues. Per the germline V gene, CDR1 is LNHDA and CDR2 is SQIVND (reference sequence). CDR3 protein: CASSPRLAGVYEQYF. CDR3 bases: TGTGCCAGTAGTCCTCGACTAGCGGGTGTGTACGAGCAGTACTTC.

The chain employs TRBV19 and TRBJ1-5; D unresolved. The CDR3 extends over 16 amino acids. The germline CDR1 and CDR2 sequences are LNHDA and SQIVND (reference sequence). Trimming removed 5 bases at V and 8 bases at J, with 22 bases between. CDR3 coding DNA: TGTGCCAGTAGTGCCCAGGTTAAGGGCCCGCGCAAGCCCCAGCATTTT. Amino acid sequence: CASSAQVKGPRKPQHF.

The chain couples TRBV28 to TRBJ1-1; D call uncertain. The V gene lost 6 bases and the J gene lost 1 base, with 6 bases spanning the gap. The CDR3 is made up of 12 amino acids. Germline V gene sequence: CDR1 MDHEN, CDR2 SYDVKM. CDR3 nucleotide sequence: TGTGCCAGCAGCTTTGGGAACACTGAAGCTTTCTTT. Amino acid sequence: CASSFGNTEAFF.

The V gene is TRBV25-1, the J gene TRBJ2-7, with D perhaps matching TRBD2 (6 bases). CDR3 length: 14 amino acids. CDR1 is MGHDK, CDR2 SYGVNS, per germline. Trimming took 4 bases from V and 2 from J, leaving 12 bases between them. The CDR3 DNA reads as TGTGCCAGCAGTGGAGGGACTGGAACCTACGAGCAGTACTTC. Translating gives CASSGGTGTYEQYF.

The rearrangement links TRBV20-1 to TRBJ1-6; 8 nucleotides match TRBD1. The CDR3 spans 13 residues. Germline CDR1 reads DFQATT; CDR2 reads SNEGSKA (reference sequence). With V trimmed by 6 bases and J by 9 bases, 7 bases remained unmatched. CDR3 region: CSAKTGAVSPLHF. The CDR3 region has the DNA TGCAGTGCCAAGACAGGGGCGGTTTCACCCCTCCACTTT.

Only one count was recorded for this clonotype. The chain recombines TRBV5-1 with TRBJ1-1; D is perhaps TRBD1 (5 bases). Trimming left V 4 bases short and J 0 bases short, with 16 bases between. Germline assignment: CDR1 SGHRS and CDR2 YFSETQ. This CDR3 contains 16 residues. The CDR3 loop reads CASSPQGQDMNTEAFF. DNA for the CDR3: TGCGCCAGCAGCCCTCAGGGCCAAGATATGAACACTGAAGCTTTCTTT.

The rearrangement joins TRBV5-4 to TRBJ2-7; no clear D. V was clipped by 9 bases and J by 4 bases, with 26 bases between them. CDR1 is SGHNT and CDR2 is YYREEE in the germline V gene (reference sequence). The CDR3 runs to 16 residues. In DNA form, the CDR3 reads TGTGCCACCACTGACTTACGAACGGGTTCTAGGTACGAGCAGTACTTC. Translation gives CATTDLRTGSRYEQYF.

The V gene is TRBV24-1, the J gene TRBJ1-2, with D uncertain. The CDR3 covers 12 residues. In germline, CDR1 is KGHDR, CDR2 SFDVKD. With 3 bases removed from V and 5 bases from J, the gap between germline ends came to 6 bases. The CDR3 sequence: CATSDPGYGYTF. CDR3 coding DNA: TGTGCCACCAGTGATCCGGGGTATGGCTACACCTTC.

The chain joins TRBV19 to TRBJ1-5, with D perhaps TRBD1 (5 bases). The CDR3 spans 14 residues. Germline V gene sequence: CDR1 LNHDA, CDR2 SQIVND (reference sequence). Trimming removed 3 bases at V and 5 bases at J, with 11 bases between. The CDR3 protein is CASSIKRGDQPQHF. The CDR3 DNA follows: TGTGCCAGTAGTATTAAACGGGGCGATCAGCCCCAGCATTTT. Full variable domain (outside the CDR3, taken from reference TRBV19 and TRBJ1-5): DGGITQSPKYLFRKEGQNVTLSCEQNLNHDAMYWYRQDPGQGLRLIYYSQIVNDFQKGDIAEGYSVSREKKESFPLTVTSAQKNPTAFYLCASSIKRGDQPQHFGDGTRLSIL.

J is TRBJ2-7 and V is TRBV5-8, with 7 bases lining up with TRBD2. CDR3 size: 14 residues. The germline V gene encodes CDR1 SGHTS and CDR2 YDEGEE. V dropped 1 base and J dropped 2; count of bases not matched to a gene: 3. The CDR3 is CASSLSSGTYEQYF. Written as DNA, the CDR3 is TGTGCCAGCAGCTTGTCTAGCGGCACCTACGAGCAGTACTTC.

The chain is built from TRBV25-1 and TRBJ2-5, with D possibly matching TRBD1 (7 bases). The V and J ends lost 7 bases and 4 bases respectively, with 16 bases between them. Germline loops: CDR1 MGHDK, CDR2 SYGVNS. CDR3 length: 14 residues. The CDR3 loop is CASTPGGIRETQYF. The CDR3 bases are TGTGCCAGCACCCCAGGGGGGATAAGAGAGACCCAGTACTTC.

This rearrangement joins TRBV12-3 or TRBV12-4 to TRBJ2-3; TRBD1 agrees at 7 bases. This CDR3 region has 12 residues. Trimming took 8 bases from V and 5 from J; bases not matched to a gene: 4. The CDR3 loop reads CASGTAIDTQYF. For the CDR3, the DNA is TGTGCCAGCGGGACAGCGATAGATACGCAGTATTTT.

J is TRBJ2-1 and V is TRBV10-1, with a tentative D call TRBD2 (6 bases). Trimming took 2 bases from V and 5 from J, leaving 10 bases between them. Looked up from germline, CDR1 is WNHNN and CDR2 is SYGVQD (reference sequence). The CDR3 is 14 amino acids. CDR3 loop: CASSEGLTHNEQFF. The CDR3 coding sequence is TGCGCCAGCAGTGAGGGACTAACTCACAATGAGCAGTTCTTC.

This chain links TRBV19 with TRBJ1-6; 7 positions agree with TRBD1. The V gene end was trimmed by 5 bases and the J gene end by 6 bases; junction bases not matched to a gene: 7. The germline gives CDR1 LNHDA, CDR2 SQIVND (reference sequence). The CDR3 loop spans 15 amino acids. As DNA, the CDR3 is TGTGCCAGTAGTCCAGGGGGTACTGCTAATTCACCCCTCCACTTT. This encodes CASSPGGTANSPLHF.

The genes are TRBV11-2 and TRBJ1-2, with 8 bases that match TRBD1. CDR3 length: 16 amino acids. Germline assignment: CDR1 SGHAT and CDR2 FQNNGV. With 7 bases clipped from V and 4 bases from J, the junction kept 14 bases outside the gene matches. The CDR3 spells CASNSIRQGTIYGYTF. The CDR3 nucleotides are TGTGCCAGCAACTCTATCCGACAGGGGACTATCTATGGCTACACCTTC.